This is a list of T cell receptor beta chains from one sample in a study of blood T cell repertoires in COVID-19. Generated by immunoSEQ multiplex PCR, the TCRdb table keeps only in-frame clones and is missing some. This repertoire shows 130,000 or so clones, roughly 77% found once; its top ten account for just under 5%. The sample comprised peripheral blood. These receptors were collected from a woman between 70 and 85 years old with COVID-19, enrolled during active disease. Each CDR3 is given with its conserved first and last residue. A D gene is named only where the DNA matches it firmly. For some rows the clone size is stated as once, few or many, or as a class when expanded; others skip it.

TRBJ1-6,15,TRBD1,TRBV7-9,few,TGTGCCAGCAGCTTGGACAGGGTAGAAAATTCACCCCTCCACTTT,CASSLDRVENSPLHF
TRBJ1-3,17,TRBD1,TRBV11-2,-,TGTGCCAGCAGCCCCGGGACAGGGTCCTTCTCTGGAAACACCATATATTTT,CASSPGTGSFSGNTIYF
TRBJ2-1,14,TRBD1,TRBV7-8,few,TGTGCCAGCAGCTTAGGACAGGGGTTGGATGAGCAGTTCTTC,CASSLGQGLDEQFF
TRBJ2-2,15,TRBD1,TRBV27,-,TGTGCCAGCAGTCCAGACAGGGGGCACACCGGGGAGCTGTTTTTT,CASSPDRGHTGELFF
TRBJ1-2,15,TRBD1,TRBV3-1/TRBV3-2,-,TGTGCCAGCAGCCTAGGACAGGGAAGGAACTATGGCTACACCTTC,CASSLGQGRNYGYTF
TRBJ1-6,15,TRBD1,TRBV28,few,TGTGCCAGCAGTTTGAGGGGGACAGGGGCATCACCCCTCCACTTT,CASSLRGTGASPLHF
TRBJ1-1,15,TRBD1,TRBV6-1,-,TGTGCCAGCAGTGACGACAGGGGTTGGGAGACTGAAGCTTTCTTT,CASSDDRGWETEAFF
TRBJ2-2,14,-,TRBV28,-,TGTGCCAGCAGTTTGCGGCAGAACACCGGGGAGCTGTTTTTT,CASSLRQNTGELFF
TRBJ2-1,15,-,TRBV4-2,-,TGTGCCAGCAGCCAAGATTTCACGAGCTACAATGAGCAGTTCTTC,CASSQDFTSYNEQFF
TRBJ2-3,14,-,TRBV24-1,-,TGTGCCACCAGTGATTATTCGGCCGGGGATACGCAGTATTTT,CATSDYSAGDTQYF
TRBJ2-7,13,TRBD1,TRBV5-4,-,TGTGCCAGCACCCAGGACAGGTCCTACGAGCAGTACTTC,CASTQDRSYEQYF
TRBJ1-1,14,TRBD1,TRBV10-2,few,TGCGCCAGCAGAGACAGGGGGCTGAACACTGAAGCTTTCTTT,CASRDRGLNTEAFF
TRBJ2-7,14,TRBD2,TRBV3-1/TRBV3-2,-,TGTGCCAGCAGCCGCGGGGGGACGACCGGCGAGCAGTACTTC,CASSRGGTTGEQYF
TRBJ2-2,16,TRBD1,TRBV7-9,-,TGTGCCAGCAGCTTAAGCACGGGACAGAGCACCGGGGAGCTGTTTTTT,CASSLSTGQSTGELFF
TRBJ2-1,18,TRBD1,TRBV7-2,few,TGTGCCAGCAGCGCCGGGACAGGGTTTATCAGCTCCTACAATGAGCAGTTCTTC,CASSAGTGFISSYNEQFF
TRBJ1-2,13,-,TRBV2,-,TGTGCCAGCAGTGTCGGACAGAACTATGGCTACACCTTC,CASSVGQNYGYTF
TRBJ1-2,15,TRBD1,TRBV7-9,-,TGTGCCAGCAGAATCGGACAGGGGGCGTTTTTTGGCTACACCTTC,CASRIGQGAFFGYTF
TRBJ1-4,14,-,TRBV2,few,TGTGCCAGCAGTCCCGACAGCTCTAATGAAAAACTGTTTTTT,CASSPDSSNEKLFF
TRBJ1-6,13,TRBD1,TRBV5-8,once,TGTGCCAGCAGGAAGGAAGCAGGGGGAACCCTCCACTTT,CASRKEAGGTLHF
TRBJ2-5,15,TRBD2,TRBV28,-,TGTGCCACGGCCGGGGGGGGCTTGGGCCAAGAGACCCAGTACTTC,CATAGGGLGQETQYF
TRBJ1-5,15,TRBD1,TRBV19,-,TGTGCCAGTAATCTAAATCAGGGGGGCAATCAGCCCCAGCATTTT,CASNLNQGGNQPQHF
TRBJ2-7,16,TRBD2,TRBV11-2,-,TGTGCCAGCAGCTTAGATCTAGCGGGGGACTCCTACGAGCAGTACTTC,CASSLDLAGDSYEQYF
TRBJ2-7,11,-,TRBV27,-,TGTGCCAGCAAGAGGTCCTACGAGCAGTACTTC,CASKRSYEQYF
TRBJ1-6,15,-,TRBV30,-,TGTGCCTGGGAAACGGGGAGCTCCTATAATTCACCCCTCCACTTT,CAWETGSSYNSPLHF
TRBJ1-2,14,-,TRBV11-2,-,TGTGCCAGCAGCTTAGGCGGGGGCACGGGCGGCTACACCTTC,CASSLGGGTGGYTF
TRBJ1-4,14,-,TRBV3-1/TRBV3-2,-,TGTGCCAGCAGCCAATTTCTAACTAATGAAAAACTGTTTTTT,CASSQFLTNEKLFF
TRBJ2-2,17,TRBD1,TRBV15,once,TGTGCCACCAGCAGAGATCTCCAGGGGGCGACGGCCGGGGAGCTGTTTTTT,CATSRDLQGATAGELFF
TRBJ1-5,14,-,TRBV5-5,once,TGTGCCAGCAGCTTGGGGGCGGGGAATCAGCCCCAGCATTTT,CASSLGAGNQPQHF
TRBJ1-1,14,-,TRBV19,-,TGTGCCAGTAGTATAGAGACACAGAACGCAGAAGCTTTCTTT,CASSIETQNAEAFF
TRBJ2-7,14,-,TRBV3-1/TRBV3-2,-,TGTGCCAGCAGCCAAGCCGGGGTCCCCTACGAGCAGTACTTC,CASSQAGVPYEQYF
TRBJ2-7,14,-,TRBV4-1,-,TGCGCCAGCAGCCAGTTCACACAGACCTACGAGCAGTACTTC,CASSQFTQTYEQYF
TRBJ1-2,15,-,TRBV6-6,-,TGTGCCAGCAGTCAGTCTCGTCAGGGTGTCCATGGCTACACCTTC,CASSQSRQGVHGYTF
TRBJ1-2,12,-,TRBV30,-,TGTGCCTGGAGTGTACTTGCGAGTCCTTACACCTTC,CAWSVLASPYTF
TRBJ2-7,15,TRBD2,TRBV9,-,TGTGCCAGCAGCCGTGCGGGGGACGGTTCCTACGAGCAGTACTTC,CASSRAGDGSYEQYF
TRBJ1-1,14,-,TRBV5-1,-,TGCGCCAGCAGCCCCTCGGGAATGGCCACTGAAGCTTTCTTT,CASSPSGMATEAFF
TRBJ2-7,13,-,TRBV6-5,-,TGTGCCAGCAGTTACCGGGCAGGAGGCGAGCAGTACTTC,CASSYRAGGEQYF
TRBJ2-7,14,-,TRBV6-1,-,TGTGCCAGCAGTGAGTTTGGCAGCACAGGCGAGCAGTACTTC,CASSEFGSTGEQYF
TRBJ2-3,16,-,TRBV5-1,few,TGCGCCAGCAGCCTCCCGCCGGGGGTGGTCACAGATACGCAGTATTTT,CASSLPPGVVTDTQYF
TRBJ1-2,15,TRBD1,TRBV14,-,TGTGCCAGCAGCCAAGATAGGACAGGGAGGGATGGCTACACCTTC,CASSQDRTGRDGYTF
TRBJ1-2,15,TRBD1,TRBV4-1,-,TGCGCCAGCAGCCGAGAAACCGGGACAGGGTATGGCTACACCTTC,CASSRETGTGYGYTF
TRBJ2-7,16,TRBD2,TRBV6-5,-,TGTGCCAGCAGTTTCCAGACTAGCGGGGGTAGGTACGAGCAGTACTTC,CASSFQTSGGRYEQYF
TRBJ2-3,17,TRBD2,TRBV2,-,TGTGCCAGCAGTGAGGGTCGGCGGGGGGGCAGTACAGATACGCAGTATTTT,CASSEGRRGGSTDTQYF
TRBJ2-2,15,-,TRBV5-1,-,TGCGCCAGCAGCACTCGACAGGACCGAACCGGGGAGCTGTTTTTT,CASSTRQDRTGELFF
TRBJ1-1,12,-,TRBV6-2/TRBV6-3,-,TGTGCCAGCAGTTTGACAGGTCTTGAAGCTTTCTTT,CASSLTGLEAFF
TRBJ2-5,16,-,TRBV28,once,TGTGCCAGCAGCTCCAACAGGGTTGAAAAACAAGAGACCCAGTACTTC,CASSSNRVEKQETQYF
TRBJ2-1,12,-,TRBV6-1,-,TGTGCCAGCAGTGAAAACGGGGGTGAGCAGTTCTTC,CASSENGGEQFF
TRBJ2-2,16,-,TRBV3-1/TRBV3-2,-,TGTGCCAGCAGCCAAGATAGTCCCCTGAACACCGGGGAGCTGTTTTTT,CASSQDSPLNTGELFF
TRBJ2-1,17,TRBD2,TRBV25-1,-,TGTGCCAGCAGTGAGCGGGGGGGCCGGGGCTCCTACAATGAGCAGTTCTTC,CASSERGGRGSYNEQFF